This is a list of T cell receptor beta chains from one sample in a study of tumor-infiltrating lymphocytes in localized non-small cell lung cancer. The data were produced by immunoSEQ multiplex PCR, yet TCRdb's version contains in-frame clones alone and is incomplete. The sample records approximately 12,000 clones, roughly 76% being singletons. The sequenced sample was uninvolved lung tissue not adjacent to the tumor. These receptors were taken from a human donor with non-small cell lung cancer. CDR3s include the opening cysteine and the closing phenylalanine or tryptophan. The D gene is left open where the match is weak. Where a row states a size, it is once, few, many or the class of an expanded clone; other rows omit it.

clone_size	d_call	v_call	j_call	cdr3_aa	cdr3_nt
-	-	TRBV6-6	TRBJ2-7	CASSSDSISYEQYF	TGTGCCAGCAGCTCAGACAGCATCTCCTACGAGCAGTACTTC
-	-	TRBV6-5	TRBJ2-1	CASSSNLGVEQFF	TGTGCCAGCAGTTCCAACTTAGGGGTTGAGCAGTTCTTC
-	-	TRBV28	TRBJ2-7	CAIKRTARYEQYF	TGTGCCATCAAAAGGACCGCTAGGTACGAGCAGTACTTC
-	TRBD2	TRBV5-4	TRBJ2-5	CASSRGTNWGQETQYF	TGTGCCAGCAGCCGAGGGACTAACTGGGGCCAAGAGACCCAGTACTTC
medium-sized	-	TRBV5-1	TRBJ2-2	CASSLGATGTGELFF	TGCGCCAGCAGCTTGGGAGCAACAGGGACCGGGGAGCTGTTTTTT
-	-	TRBV2	TRBJ2-7	CASKRGAYEQYF	TGTGCCAGCAAGAGGGGGGCCTACGAGCAGTACTTC
-	TRBD1	TRBV6-5	TRBJ1-4	CASSYSGQVYEKLFF	TGTGCCAGCAGTTACAGTGGACAGGTTTATGAAAAACTGTTTTTT
-	-	TRBV27	TRBJ2-7	CASSLKPNHEQYF	TGTGCCAGCAGTTTAAAGCCTAATCACGAGCAGTACTTC
-	-	TRBV7-6	TRBJ2-7	CASSPTFSRHYEQYF	TGTGCCAGCAGCCCCACATTCAGCAGACACTACGAGCAGTACTTC
-	TRBD1	TRBV7-6	TRBJ1-1	CASSLKRTGEAFF	TGTGCCAGCAGCTTGAAAAGGACAGGGGAGGCTTTCTTT
-	-	TRBV30	TRBJ1-2	CAWVAGATGGYTF	TGTGCCTGGGTTGCCGGGGCCACCGGTGGCTACACCTTC
-	-	TRBV6-5	TRBJ1-2	CASSLGHLDGYTF	TGTGCCAGCAGTCTCGGTCATTTAGATGGCTACACCTTC
-	TRBD2	TRBV27	TRBJ2-2	CASRRDSAGAVETGELFF	TGTGCCAGCCGCCGAGACTCAGCGGGAGCGGTAGAAACCGGGGAGCTGTTTTTT
-	-	TRBV20-1	TRBJ2-4	CSAYENIQYF	TGCAGTGCTTACGAAAACATTCAGTACTTC
few	TRBD1	TRBV25-1	TRBJ1-2	CASSEHGQGLLAYGYTF	TGTGCCAGCAGTGAACACGGACAGGGTCTCCTGGCCTATGGCTACACCTTC
-	-	TRBV7-6	TRBJ1-5	CASSLGPTNQPQHF	TGTGCCAGCAGCTTGGGCCCAACCAATCAGCCCCAGCATTTT
-	TRBD2	TRBV7-8	TRBJ2-5	CASSLATGGPKQETQYF	TGTGCCAGCAGCTTAGCAACGGGGGGACCCAAACAAGAGACCCAGTACTTC
-	TRBD1	TRBV6-6	TRBJ1-2	CASSRQQGMYGYTF	TGTGCCAGCAGTAGGCAACAGGGGATGTATGGCTACACCTTC
few	TRBD1	TRBV4-2	TRBJ1-5	CASSQEETGGFQPQHF	TGTGCCAGCAGCCAAGAAGAGACAGGGGGTTTTCAGCCCCAGCATTTT
-	-	TRBV15	TRBJ1-6	CATSRDRGVGSPLHF	TGTGCCACCAGCAGAGATAGGGGGGTTGGATCACCCCTCCACTTT
once	TRBD1	TRBV15	TRBJ2-7	CATSRDRGQYEQYF	TGTGCCACCAGCAGGGACAGGGGGCAATACGAGCAGTACTTC
-	-	TRBV6-5	TRBJ2-7	CASSSSRGTYEQYF	TGTGCCAGCAGTTCGAGTCGGGGTACCTACGAGCAGTACTTC
few	TRBD1	TRBV11-2	TRBJ1-1	CASSLDRGRGLTEAFF	TGTGCCAGCAGCTTAGATCGGGGCAGGGGGCTCACTGAAGCTTTCTTT
-	TRBD2	TRBV5-1	TRBJ2-3	CASSFSGSSEDTQYF	TGCGCCAGCAGCTTTAGCGGGAGCTCGGAAGATACGCAGTATTTT
-	TRBD1	TRBV10-1	TRBJ2-5	CASSPGQALETQYF	TGCGCCAGCAGCCCCGGACAGGCCTTAGAGACCCAGTACTTC
-	-	TRBV5-4	TRBJ1-1	CASTGVNTEAFF	TGTGCCAGCACCGGGGTGAACACTGAAGCTTTCTTT
-	-	TRBV19	TRBJ2-1	CASKETLSSYNEQFF	TGTGCCAGCAAGGAGACCCTTAGCTCCTACAATGAGCAGTTCTTC
-	TRBD1	TRBV19	TRBJ1-2	CASSPRGQGRGYTF	TGTGCCAGTAGTCCCCGGGGACAGGGCCGAGGCTACACCTTC
-	-	TRBV7-7	TRBJ2-3	CASSLAYGSTDTQYF	TGTGCTAGCAGCCTCGCCTACGGGAGTACAGATACGCAGTATTTT
medium-sized	-	TRBV15	TRBJ1-2	CATSRDGSGAAGGYTF	TGTGCCACCAGCAGAGACGGCAGCGGGGCCGCAGGAGGCTACACCTTC
few	TRBD2	TRBV27	TRBJ2-7	CASSSPRGLAGDNEQYF	TGTGCCAGCAGTTCCCCCCGGGGACTAGCGGGAGATAACGAGCAGTACTTC
-	TRBD2	TRBV16	TRBJ2-1	CASSQSQGGSDEQFF	TGTGCCAGCAGCCAATCGCAGGGCGGGAGCGATGAGCAGTTCTTC
-	-	TRBV18	TRBJ1-4	CASSPTATTNEKLFF	TGTGCCAGCTCACCAACAGCAACAACTAATGAAAAACTGTTTTTT
-	-	TRBV30	TRBJ2-6	CAWSILARATGANVLTF	TGTGCCTGGAGTATATTGGCCAGGGCCACTGGGGCCAACGTCCTGACTTTC
once	-	TRBV15	TRBJ1-4	CATSRDAGAGNEKLFF	TGTGCCACCAGCAGAGATGCGGGGGCGGGGAATGAAAAACTGTTTTTT
-	-	TRBV12-2	TRBJ2-5	CASLEPRGPVGPAEQETQYF	TGTGCAAGTCTTGAACCCCGGGGGCCCGTGGGGCCAGCGGAGCAAGAGACCCAGTACTTC
-	TRBD2	TRBV27	TRBJ2-5	CASSYTPGGQETQYF	TGTGCCAGCAGCTATACCCCGGGGGGCCAAGAGACCCAGTACTTC
-	-	TRBV5-1	TRBJ1-4	CASSFGGTNEKLFF	TGCGCCAGCAGCTTCGGAGGGACTAATGAAAAACTGTTTTTT
-	-	TRBV7-2	TRBJ1-5	CASSLDPGSLGQPQHF	TGTGCCAGCAGCTTAGATCCGGGGTCCCTGGGGCAGCCCCAGCATTTT
few	-	TRBV7-9	TRBJ2-5	CASSLYLVSETQYF	TGTGCCAGCAGCTTGTACCTAGTTTCGGAGACCCAGTACTTC
-	-	TRBV4-1	TRBJ2-3	CASSQNRRPTDTQYF	TGCGCCAGCAGCCAGAACAGGCGGCCGACAGATACGCAGTATTTT
once	-	TRBV2	TRBJ2-7	CASSLGLPQNEQYF	TGTGCCAGCAGTCTTGGACTTCCCCAAAACGAGCAGTACTTC
-	-	TRBV6-1	TRBJ1-2	CASSYDRHYGYTF	TGTGCCAGCAGTTATGACAGACACTATGGCTACACCTTC
-	TRBD2	TRBV2	TRBJ2-7	CASSDRSGRGEQYF	TGTGCCAGCAGTGACCGGTCAGGGAGGGGCGAGCAGTACTTC
once	-	TRBV19	TRBJ2-7	CASSISSTDPYEQYF	TGTGCCAGTAGTATCTCCAGCACCGACCCCTACGAGCAGTACTTC
-	-	TRBV7-6	TRBJ2-5	CASSLMGAQETQYF	TGTGCCAGCAGCTTAATGGGGGCCCAAGAGACCCAGTACTTC
few	-	TRBV9	TRBJ1-2	CASSVGGGGGAYGYTF	TGTGCCAGCAGCGTAGGAGGAGGAGGAGGGGCCTATGGCTACACCTTC
-	-	TRBV4-1	TRBJ2-3	CASSQEATSTDTQYF	TGCGCCAGCAGCCAAGAAGCGACCAGCACAGATACGCAGTATTTT
once	-	TRBV7-9	TRBJ2-7	CASSSTDKAYEQYF	TGTGCCAGCAGCTCCACGGACAAAGCCTACGAGCAGTACTTC
-	TRBD1	TRBV7-2	TRBJ1-2	CASSLARTGDYGYTF	TGTGCCAGCAGCTTAGCGCGGACAGGGGACTATGGCTACACCTTC
-	TRBD2	TRBV28	TRBJ2-1	CASSLRLAGGKGEQFF	TGTGCCAGCAGTTTAAGACTAGCGGGAGGGAAGGGTGAGCAGTTCTTC
once	-	TRBV5-5	TRBJ1-2	CASSIQGNYGYTF	TGTGCCAGCAGTATTCAGGGGAACTATGGCTACACCTTC